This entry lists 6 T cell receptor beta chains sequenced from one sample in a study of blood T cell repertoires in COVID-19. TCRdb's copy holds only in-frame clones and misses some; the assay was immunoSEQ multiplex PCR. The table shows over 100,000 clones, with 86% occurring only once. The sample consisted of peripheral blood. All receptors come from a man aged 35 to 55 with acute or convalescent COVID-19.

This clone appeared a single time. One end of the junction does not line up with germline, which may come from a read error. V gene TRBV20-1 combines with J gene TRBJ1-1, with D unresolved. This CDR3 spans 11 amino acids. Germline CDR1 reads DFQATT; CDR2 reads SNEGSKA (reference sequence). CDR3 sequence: CSARDEIWRRF. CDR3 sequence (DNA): TGCAGTGCTAGAGATGAGATATGGAGGCGTTTT.

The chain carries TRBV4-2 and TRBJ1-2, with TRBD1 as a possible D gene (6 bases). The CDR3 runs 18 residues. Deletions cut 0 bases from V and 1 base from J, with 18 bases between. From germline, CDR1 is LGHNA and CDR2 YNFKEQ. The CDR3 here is CASSQDKRAGALNYGYTF. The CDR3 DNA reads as TGTGCCAGCAGCCAAGATAAAAGGGCAGGGGCACTTAACTATGGCTACACCTTC.

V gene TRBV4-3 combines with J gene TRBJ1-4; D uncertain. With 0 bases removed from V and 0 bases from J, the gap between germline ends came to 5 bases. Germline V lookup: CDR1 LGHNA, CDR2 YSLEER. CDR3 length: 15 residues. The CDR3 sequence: CASSQETATNEKLFF. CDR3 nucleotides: TGCGCCAGCAGCCAAGAAACAGCAACTAATGAAAAACTGTTTTTT.

CDR3 loop: CASSLVRQGLYEQYF. DNA for the CDR3: TGTGCCAGCAGCTTAGTACGGCAGGGCCTTTACGAGCAGTACTTC. The chain links TRBV7-7 to TRBJ2-7, with D possibly TRBD1 on 5 matching bases. The V and J ends lost 1 base and 4 bases respectively, with 14 bases between them. Germline-derived CDR1 and CDR2 are SSHAT and FNYEAQ (reference sequence). The CDR3 is 15 amino acids.

CDR3 DNA: TGTGCTAGTGGTCCCCGGGACAGATACACAGATACGCAGTATTTT. It specifies CASGPRDRYTDTQYF. The chain recombines TRBV12-5 with TRBJ2-3, with 7 bases identical to TRBD1. The CDR3 consists of 15 residues. CDR1 is LGHNT, CDR2 FRNRAP, per germline. The junction had 7 bases not matched to a gene; V was cut back by 5 bases and J by 2 bases.

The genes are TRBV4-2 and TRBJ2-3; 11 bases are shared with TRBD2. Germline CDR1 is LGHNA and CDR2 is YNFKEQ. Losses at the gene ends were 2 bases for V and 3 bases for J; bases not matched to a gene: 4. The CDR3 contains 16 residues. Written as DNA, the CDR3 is TGTGCCAGCAGCCAACAGACTAGCGGGGCAACAGATACGCAGTATTTT. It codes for CASSQQTSGATDTQYF.